This T cell receptor (beta chain) came from a study of T-cell memory formation after mild COVID-19. Regarding the study as a whole: The second-wave clones peaking on day 37 were not confirmed as SARS-CoV-2-specific.

As for this clonotype: Its cognate antigen is unknown.

TCRdb re-derived calls from the 5' RACE reads in MiXCR, one entry per CDR3 protein. The data hold roughly 200,000 distinct CDR3 sequences, with approximately 10% observed a single time. Germline CDR1 and CDR2: SGHNT and YYREEE (reference sequence). The CDR3 sequence is 15 residues long. V was clipped by 4 bases and J by 7 bases; unmatched bases: 7. This chain connects TRBV5-4 to TRBJ2-1, with 11 bases aligning to TRBD1. The sequence was obtained from a man aged 18 to 35 who had mild COVID-19 (a few samples of this study predate the infection). Cell type and time point are not known. The specimen was PBMCs or a T cell subset sorted from them (not recorded which). Here the CDR3 DNA reads TGTGCCAGCAGCCGGGGGGACAGGGGGGGGAATGAGCAGTTCTTC. Amino acid sequence: CASSRGDRGGNEQFF.